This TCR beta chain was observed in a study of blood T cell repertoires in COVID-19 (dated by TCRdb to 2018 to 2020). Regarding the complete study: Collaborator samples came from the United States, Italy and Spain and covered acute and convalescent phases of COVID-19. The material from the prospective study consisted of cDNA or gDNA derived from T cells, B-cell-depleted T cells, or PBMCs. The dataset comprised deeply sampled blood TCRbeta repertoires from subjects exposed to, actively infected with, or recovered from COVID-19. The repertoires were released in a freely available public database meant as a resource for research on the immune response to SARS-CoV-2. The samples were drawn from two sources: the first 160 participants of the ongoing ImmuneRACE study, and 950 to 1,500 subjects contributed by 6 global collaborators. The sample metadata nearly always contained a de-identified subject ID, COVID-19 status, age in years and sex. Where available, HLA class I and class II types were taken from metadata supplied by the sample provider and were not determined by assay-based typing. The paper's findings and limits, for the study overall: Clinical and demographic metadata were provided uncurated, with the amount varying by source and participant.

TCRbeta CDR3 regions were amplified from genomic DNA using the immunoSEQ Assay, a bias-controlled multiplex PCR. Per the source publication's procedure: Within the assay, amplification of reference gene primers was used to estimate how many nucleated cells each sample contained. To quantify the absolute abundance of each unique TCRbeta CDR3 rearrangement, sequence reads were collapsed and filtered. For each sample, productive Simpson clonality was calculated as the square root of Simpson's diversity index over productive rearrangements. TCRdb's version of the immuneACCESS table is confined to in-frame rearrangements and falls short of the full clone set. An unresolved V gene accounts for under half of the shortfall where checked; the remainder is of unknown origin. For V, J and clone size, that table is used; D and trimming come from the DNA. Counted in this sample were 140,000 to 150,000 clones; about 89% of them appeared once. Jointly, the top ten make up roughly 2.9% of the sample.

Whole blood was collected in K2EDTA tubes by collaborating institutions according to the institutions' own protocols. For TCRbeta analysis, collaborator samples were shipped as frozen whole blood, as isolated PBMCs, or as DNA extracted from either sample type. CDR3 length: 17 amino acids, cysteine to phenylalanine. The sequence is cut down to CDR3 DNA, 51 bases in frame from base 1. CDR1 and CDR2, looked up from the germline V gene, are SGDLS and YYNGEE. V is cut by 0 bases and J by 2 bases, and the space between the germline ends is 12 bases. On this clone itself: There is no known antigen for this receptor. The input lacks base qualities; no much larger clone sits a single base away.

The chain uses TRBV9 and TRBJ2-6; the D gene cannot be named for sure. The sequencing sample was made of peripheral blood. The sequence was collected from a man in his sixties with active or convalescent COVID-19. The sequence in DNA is TGTGCCAGCAGCGTAGATCCCTCGAGCCCTGGGGCCAACGTCCTGACTTTC. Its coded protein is CASSVDPSSPGANVLTF.